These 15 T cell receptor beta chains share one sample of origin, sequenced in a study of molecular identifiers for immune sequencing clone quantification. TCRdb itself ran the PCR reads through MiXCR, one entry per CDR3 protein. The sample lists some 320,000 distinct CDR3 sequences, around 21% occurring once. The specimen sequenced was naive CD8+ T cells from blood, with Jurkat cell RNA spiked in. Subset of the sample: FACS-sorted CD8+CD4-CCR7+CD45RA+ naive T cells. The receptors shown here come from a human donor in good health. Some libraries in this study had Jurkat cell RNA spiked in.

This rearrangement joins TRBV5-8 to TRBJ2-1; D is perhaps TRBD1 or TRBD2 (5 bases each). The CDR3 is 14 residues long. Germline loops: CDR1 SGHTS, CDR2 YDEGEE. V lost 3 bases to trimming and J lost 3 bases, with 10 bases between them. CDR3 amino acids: CASSYGTDYNEQFF. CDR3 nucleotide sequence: TGTGCCAGCAGCTACGGGACCGACTACAATGAGCAGTTCTTC.

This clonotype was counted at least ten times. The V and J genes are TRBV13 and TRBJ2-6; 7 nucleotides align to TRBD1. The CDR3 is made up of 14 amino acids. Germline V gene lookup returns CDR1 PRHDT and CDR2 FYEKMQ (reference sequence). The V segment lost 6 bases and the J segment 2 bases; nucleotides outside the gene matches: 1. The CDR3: CASSQGAGANVLTF. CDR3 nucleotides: TGTGCCAGCAGTCAGGGGGCTGGGGCCAACGTCCTGACTTTC.

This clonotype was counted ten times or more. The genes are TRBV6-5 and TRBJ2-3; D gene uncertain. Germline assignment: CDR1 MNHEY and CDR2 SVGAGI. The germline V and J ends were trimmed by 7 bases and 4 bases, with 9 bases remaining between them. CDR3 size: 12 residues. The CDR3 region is CASTSSADTQYF. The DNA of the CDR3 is TGTGCCAGCACTAGTTCAGCAGATACGCAGTATTTT.

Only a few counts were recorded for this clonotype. The CDR3 sequence: CASSYGGGDGTNEKLFF. The CDR3 DNA reads TGTGCCAGCAGTTACGGTGGCGGAGACGGCACTAATGAAAAACTGTTTTTT. The genes are TRBV6-5 and TRBJ1-4; no reliable D call. Per the germline V gene, CDR1 is MNHEY and CDR2 is SVGAGI. V lost 2 bases to trimming and J lost 2 bases, with 15 bases between them. CDR3 length equals 17 residues.

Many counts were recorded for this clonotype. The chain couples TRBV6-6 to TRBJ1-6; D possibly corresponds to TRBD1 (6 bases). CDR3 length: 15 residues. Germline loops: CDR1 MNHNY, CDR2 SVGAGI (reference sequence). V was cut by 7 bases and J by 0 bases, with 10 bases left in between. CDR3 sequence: CASNTGFSYNSPLHF. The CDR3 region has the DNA TGTGCCAGCAATACAGGGTTCTCCTATAATTCACCCCTCCACTTT.

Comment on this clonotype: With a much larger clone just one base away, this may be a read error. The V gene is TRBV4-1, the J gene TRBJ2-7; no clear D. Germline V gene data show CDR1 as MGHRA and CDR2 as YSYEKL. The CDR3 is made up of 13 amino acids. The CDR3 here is CASSQATSYGQYF. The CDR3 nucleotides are TGCGCCAGCAGCCAAGCCACGTCCTACGGGCAGTACTTC.

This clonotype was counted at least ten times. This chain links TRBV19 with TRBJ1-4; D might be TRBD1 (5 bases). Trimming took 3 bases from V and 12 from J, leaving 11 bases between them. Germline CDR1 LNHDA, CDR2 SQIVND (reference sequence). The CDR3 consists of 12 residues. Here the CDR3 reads CASSIGARELFF. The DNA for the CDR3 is TGTGCCAGTAGTATCGGGGCGCGAGAACTGTTTTTT.

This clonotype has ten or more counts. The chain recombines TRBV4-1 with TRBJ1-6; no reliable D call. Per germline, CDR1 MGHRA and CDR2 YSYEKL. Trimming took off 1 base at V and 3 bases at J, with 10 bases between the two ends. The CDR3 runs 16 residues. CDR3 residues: CASSQVGSVYNSPLHF. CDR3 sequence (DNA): TGCGCCAGCAGCCAAGTTGGATCCGTCTATAATTCACCCCTCCACTTT.

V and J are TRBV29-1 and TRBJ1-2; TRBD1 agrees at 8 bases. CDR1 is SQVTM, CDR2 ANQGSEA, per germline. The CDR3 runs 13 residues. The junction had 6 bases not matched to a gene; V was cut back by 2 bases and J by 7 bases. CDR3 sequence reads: CSVEPGQAFGYTF. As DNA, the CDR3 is TGCAGCGTTGAACCGGGACAGGCGTTTGGCTACACCTTC.

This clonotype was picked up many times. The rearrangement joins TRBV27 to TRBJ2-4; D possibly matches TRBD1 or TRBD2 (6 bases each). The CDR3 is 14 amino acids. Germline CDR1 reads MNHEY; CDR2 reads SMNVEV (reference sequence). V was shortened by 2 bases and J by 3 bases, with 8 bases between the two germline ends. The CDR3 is CASSLRGVKNIQYF. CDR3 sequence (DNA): TGTGCCAGCAGTTTAAGGGGGGTCAAAAACATTCAGTACTTC.

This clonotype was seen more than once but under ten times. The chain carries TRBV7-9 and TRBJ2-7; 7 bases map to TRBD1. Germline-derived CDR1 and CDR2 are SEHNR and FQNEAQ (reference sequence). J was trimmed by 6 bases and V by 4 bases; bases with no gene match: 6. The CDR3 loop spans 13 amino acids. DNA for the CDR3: TGTGCCAGCAGCTCCCCGACAGGGCGCGAGCAGTACTTC. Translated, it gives CASSSPTGREQYF.

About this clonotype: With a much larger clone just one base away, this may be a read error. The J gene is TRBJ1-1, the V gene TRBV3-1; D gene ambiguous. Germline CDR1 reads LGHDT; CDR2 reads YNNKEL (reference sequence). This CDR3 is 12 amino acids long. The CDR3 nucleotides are TGTGCCAGCAGCCAAGAAGATGCTGAAGCTCTCTTT. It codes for CASSQEDAEALF.

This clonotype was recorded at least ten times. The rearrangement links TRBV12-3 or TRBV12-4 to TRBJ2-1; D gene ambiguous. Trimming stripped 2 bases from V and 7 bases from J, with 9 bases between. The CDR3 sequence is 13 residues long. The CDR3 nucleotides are TGTGCCAGCAGTTTATTGATTGAAAATGAGCAGTTCTTC. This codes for CASSLLIENEQFF.

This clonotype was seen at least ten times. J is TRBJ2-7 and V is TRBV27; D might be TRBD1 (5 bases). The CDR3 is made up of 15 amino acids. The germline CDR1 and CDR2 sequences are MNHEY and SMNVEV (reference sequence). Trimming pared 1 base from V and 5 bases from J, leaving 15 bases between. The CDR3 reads CASSLWGNYQDEQYF. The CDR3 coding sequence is TGTGCCAGCAGTTTATGGGGCAATTATCAGGACGAGCAGTACTTC.

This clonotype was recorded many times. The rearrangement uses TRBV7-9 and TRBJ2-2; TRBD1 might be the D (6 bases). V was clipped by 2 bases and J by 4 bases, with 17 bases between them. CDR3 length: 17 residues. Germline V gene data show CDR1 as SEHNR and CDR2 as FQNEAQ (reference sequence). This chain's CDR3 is CASSLLEDSRFTGELFF. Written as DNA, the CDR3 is TGTGCCAGCAGCTTACTCGAGGACAGTCGTTTCACCGGGGAGCTGTTTTTT. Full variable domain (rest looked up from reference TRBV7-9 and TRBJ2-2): DTGVSQNPRHKITKRGQNVTFRCDPISEHNRLYWYRQTLGQGPEFLTYFQNEAQLEKSRLLSDRFSAERPKGSFSTLEIQRTEQGDSAMYLCASSLLEDSRFTGELFFGEGSRLTVL.